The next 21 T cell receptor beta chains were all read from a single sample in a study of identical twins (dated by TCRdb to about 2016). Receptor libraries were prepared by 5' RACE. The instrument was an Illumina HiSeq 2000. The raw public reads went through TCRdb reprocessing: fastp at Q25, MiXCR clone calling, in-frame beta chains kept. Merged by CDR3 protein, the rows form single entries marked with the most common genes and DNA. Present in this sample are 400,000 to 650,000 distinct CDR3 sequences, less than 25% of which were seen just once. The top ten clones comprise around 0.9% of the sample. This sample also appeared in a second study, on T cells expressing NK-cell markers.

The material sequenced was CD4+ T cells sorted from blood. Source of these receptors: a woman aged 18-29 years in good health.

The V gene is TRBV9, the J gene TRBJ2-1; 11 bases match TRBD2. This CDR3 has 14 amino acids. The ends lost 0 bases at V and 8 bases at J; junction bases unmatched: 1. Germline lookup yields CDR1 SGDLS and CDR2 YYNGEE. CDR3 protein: CASSVEGLADEQFF. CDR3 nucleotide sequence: TGTGCCAGCAGCGTAGAGGGACTAGCGGATGAGCAGTTCTTC. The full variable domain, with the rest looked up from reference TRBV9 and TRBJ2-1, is DSGVTQTPKHLITATGQRVTLRCSPRSGDLSVYWYQQSLDQGLQFLIQYYNGEERAKGNILERFSAQQFPDLHSELNLSSLELGDSALYFCASSVEGLADEQFFGPGTRLTVL.

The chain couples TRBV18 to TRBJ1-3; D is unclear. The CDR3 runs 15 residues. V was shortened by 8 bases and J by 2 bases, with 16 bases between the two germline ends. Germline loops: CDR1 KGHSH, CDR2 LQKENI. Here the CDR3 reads CASLLGPAAGNTIYF. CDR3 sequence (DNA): TGTGCCAGCCTACTCGGCCCGGCGGCTGGAAACACCATATATTTT.

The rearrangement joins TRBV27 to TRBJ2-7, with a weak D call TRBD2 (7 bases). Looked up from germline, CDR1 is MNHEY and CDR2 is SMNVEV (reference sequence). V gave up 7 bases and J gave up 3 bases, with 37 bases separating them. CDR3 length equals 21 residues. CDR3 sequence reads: CASTPGAPELMGRGIYYEQYF. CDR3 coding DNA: TGTGCCAGCACCCCGGGGGCACCGGAGTTGATGGGGCGGGGGATCTACTACGAGCAGTACTTC.

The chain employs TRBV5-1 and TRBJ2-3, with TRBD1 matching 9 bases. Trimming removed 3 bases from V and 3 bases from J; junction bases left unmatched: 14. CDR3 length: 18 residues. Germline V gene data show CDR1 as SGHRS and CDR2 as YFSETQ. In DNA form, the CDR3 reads TGCGCCAGCAGCTCTGCCCTACGGGACAGGGCGGGGACAGATACGCAGTATTTT. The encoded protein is CASSSALRDRAGTDTQYF.

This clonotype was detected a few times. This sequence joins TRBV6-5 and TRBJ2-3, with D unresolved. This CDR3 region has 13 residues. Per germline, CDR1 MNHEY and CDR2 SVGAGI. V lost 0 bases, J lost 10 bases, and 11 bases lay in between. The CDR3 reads CASSYSSGRPQYF. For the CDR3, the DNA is TGTGCCAGCAGTTACTCGAGTGGCAGACCGCAGTATTTT.

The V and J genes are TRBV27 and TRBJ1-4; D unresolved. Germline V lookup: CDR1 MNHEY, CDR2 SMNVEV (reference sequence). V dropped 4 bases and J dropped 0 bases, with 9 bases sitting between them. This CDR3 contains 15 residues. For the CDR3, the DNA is TGTGCCAGCAGTTCCCTTGGAGCAACTAATGAAAAACTGTTTTTT. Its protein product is CASSSLGATNEKLFF.

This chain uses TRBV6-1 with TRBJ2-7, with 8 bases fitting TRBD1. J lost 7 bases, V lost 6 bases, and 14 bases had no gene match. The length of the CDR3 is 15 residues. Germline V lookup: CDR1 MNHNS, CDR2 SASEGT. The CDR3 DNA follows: TGTGCCAGCAGCCCAAACGGCCAGGGGGCCGTTGAGCAGTACTTC. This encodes CASSPNGQGAVEQYF.

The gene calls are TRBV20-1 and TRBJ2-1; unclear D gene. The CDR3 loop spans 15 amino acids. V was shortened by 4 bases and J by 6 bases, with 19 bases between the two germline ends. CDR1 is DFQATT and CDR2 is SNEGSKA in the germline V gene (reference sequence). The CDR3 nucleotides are TGCAGTGCTAAAGGCGGTCAGCCGTATCTCAATGAGCAGTTCTTC. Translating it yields CSAKGGQPYLNEQFF.

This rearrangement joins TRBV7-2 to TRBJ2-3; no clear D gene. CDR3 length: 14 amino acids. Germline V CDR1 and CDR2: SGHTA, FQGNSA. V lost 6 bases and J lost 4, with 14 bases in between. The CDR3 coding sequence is TGTGCCAGCAGGGGTCCCCTCATCTCAGATACGCAGTATTTT. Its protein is CASRGPLISDTQYF.

DNA for the CDR3: TGCGCCAGCAGCCAAGATTGGACAGGGTCTGGGGCCAACGTCCTGACTTTC. It yields the protein CASSQDWTGSGANVLTF. The chain links TRBV4-1 to TRBJ2-6, with 8 positions matching TRBD1. This CDR3 has 17 residues. CDR1 MGHRA and CDR2 YSYEKL come from the germline V gene. With 0 bases clipped from V and 1 base from J, the junction kept 2 bases outside the gene matches.

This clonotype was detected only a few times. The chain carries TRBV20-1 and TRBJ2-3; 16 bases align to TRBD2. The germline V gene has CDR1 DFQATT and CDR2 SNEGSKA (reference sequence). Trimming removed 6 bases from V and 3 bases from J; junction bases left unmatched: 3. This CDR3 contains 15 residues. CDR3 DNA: TGCAGTGCAGGGACTAGCGGGAGGGGGACAGATACGCAGTATTTT. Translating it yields CSAGTSGRGTDTQYF.

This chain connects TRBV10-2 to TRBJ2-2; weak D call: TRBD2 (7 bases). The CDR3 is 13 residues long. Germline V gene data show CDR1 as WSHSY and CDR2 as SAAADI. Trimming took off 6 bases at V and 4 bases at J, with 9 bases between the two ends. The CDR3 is CASRRGPTGELFF. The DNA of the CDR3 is TGCGCCAGCAGGCGGGGGCCCACCGGGGAGCTGTTTTTT.

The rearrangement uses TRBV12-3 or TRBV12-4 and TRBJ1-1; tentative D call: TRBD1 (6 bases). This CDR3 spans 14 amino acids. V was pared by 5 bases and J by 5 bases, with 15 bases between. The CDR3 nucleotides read TGTGCCAGCAGTCGCATCTTCAGGGGTACTGAAGCTTTCTTT. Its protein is CASSRIFRGTEAFF.

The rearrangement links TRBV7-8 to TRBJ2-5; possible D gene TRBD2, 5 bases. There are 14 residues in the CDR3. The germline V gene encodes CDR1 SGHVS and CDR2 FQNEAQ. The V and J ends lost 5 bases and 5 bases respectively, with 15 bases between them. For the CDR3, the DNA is TGTGCCAGCAGCACAAACGCCGGCGGGGAGACCCAGTACTTC. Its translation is CASSTNAGGETQYF. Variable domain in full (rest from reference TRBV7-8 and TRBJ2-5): GAGVSQSPRYKVAKRGQDVALRCDPISGHVSLFWYQQALGQGPEFLTYFQNEAQLDKSGLPSDRFFAERPEGSVSTLKIQRTQQEDSAVYLCASSTNAGGETQYFGPGTRLLVL.

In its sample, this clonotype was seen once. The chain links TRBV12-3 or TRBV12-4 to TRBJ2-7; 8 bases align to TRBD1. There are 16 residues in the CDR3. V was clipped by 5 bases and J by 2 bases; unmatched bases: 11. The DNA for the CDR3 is TGTGCCAGCAGTCTCGCCGGACAGGGATCCCCCTACGAGCAGTACTTC. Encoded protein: CASSLAGQGSPYEQYF.

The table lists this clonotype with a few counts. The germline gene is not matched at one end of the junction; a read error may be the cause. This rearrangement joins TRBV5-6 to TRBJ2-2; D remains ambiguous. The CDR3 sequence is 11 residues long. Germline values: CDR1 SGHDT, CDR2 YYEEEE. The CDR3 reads CASTLAGELFF. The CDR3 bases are TGTGCCAGCACCTTGGCCGGGGAGCTGTTTTTT.

CDR3 residues: CASSLLTSGTVGTQYF. The CDR3 bases are TGTGCCAGCAGTCTTTTGACTAGCGGGACAGTCGGGACCCAGTACTTC. V gene TRBV12-3 or TRBV12-4 combines with J gene TRBJ2-5, with 11 bases that match TRBD2. The CDR3 length is 16 residues. With 5 bases clipped from V and 7 bases from J, the junction kept 12 bases outside the gene matches.

The CDR3 nucleotides read TGCAGTGCTAGCGGGGGTCTTCAGCCCCAGCATTTT. Protein product: CSASGGLQPQHF. V usage is TRBV20-1 and J usage is TRBJ1-5; tentatively, D is TRBD1 (5 bases). In germline, CDR1 is DFQATT, CDR2 SNEGSKA (reference sequence). The CDR3 spans 12 residues. Trimming removed 3 bases from V and 6 bases from J, with 9 bases in between.

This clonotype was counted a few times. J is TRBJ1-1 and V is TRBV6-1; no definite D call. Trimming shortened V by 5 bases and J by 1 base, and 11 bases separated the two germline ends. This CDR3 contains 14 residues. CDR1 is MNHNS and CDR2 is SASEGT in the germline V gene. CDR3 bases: TGTGCCAGCAGTAGCGGGATAACGAACACTGAAGCTTTCTTT. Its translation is CASSSGITNTEAFF.

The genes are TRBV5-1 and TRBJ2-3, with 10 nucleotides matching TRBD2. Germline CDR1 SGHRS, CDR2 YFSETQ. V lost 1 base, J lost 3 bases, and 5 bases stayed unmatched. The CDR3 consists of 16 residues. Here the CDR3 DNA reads TGCGCCAGCAGCTTGCTAACTAGCGGGGCTACAGATACGCAGTATTTT. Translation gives CASSLLTSGATDTQYF.

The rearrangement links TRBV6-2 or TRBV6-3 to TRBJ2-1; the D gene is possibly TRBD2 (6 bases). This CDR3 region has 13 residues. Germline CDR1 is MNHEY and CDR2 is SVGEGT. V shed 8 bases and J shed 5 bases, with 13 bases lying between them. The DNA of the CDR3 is TGTGCCAGCGCCGGACTACCGAACAATGAGCAGTTCTTC. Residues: CASAGLPNNEQFF.